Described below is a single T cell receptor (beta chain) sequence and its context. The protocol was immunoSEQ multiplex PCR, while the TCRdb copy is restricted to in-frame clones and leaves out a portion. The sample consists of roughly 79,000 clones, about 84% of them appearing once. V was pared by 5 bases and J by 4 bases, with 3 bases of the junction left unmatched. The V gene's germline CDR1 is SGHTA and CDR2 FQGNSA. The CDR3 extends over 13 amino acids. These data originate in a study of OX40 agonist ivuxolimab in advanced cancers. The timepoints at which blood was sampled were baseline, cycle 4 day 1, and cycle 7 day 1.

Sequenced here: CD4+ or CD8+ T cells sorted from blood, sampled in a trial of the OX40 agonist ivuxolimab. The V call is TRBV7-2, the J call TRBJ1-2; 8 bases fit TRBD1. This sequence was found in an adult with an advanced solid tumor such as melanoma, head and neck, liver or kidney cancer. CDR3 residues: CASSQGQAYGYTF. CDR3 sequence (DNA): TGTGCCAGCAGCCAGGGACAGGCCTATGGCTACACCTTC.